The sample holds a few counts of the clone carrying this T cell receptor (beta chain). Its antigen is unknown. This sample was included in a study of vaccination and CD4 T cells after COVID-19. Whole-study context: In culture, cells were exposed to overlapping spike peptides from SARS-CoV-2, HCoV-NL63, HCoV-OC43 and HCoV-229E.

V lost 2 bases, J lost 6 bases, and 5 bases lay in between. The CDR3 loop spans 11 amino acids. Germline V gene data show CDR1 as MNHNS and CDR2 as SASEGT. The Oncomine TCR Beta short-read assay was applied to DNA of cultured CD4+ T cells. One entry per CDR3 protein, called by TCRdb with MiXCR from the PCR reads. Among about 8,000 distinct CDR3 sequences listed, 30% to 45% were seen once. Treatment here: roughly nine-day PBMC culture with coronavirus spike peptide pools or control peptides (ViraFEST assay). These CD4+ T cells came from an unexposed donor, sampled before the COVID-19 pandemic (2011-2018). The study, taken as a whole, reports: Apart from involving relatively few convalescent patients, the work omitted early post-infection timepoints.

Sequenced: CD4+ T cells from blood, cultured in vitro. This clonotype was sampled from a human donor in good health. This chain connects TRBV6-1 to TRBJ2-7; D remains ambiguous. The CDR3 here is CASSEFSEQYF. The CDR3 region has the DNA TGTGCCAGCAGTGAATTTTCCGAGCAGTACTTC.